The clone carrying this T cell receptor (beta chain) was seen a few times. Different DNA sequences within this sample yield the same CDR3. This sample was included in a study of blood T cell repertoires in COVID-19. Overall study context: Sample material is recorded as cDNA or gDNA derived from T cells, B-cell-depleted T cells, or PBMCs.

TCRdb keeps only in-frame clones here, not all; method: immunoSEQ multiplex PCR. In the table there are some 150,000 clones, about 87% of which are singletons. Germline V gene sequence: CDR1 MNHEY, CDR2 SVGEGT. Trimming cost V 5 bases and J 2 bases; bases outside gene matches: 2. This CDR3 has 13 amino acids. Input material: peripheral blood. The chain recombines TRBV6-2 or TRBV6-3 with TRBJ1-1; 7 positions agree with TRBD1. The origin of this receptor is a woman over 75 with acute or convalescent COVID-19. The CDR3 DNA reads TGTGCCAGCAGTCGACAGGGAAACACTGAAGCTTTCTTT. Encoded protein: CASSRQGNTEAFF.